One sample yielded the 29 T cell receptor beta chains listed below, sequenced in a study of OX40 agonist ivuxolimab in advanced cancers. Measured with immunoSEQ multiplex PCR; TCRdb has only the in-frame clones, and not every one. Among about 48,000 clones listed, 81% were seen once. Here the sequenced sample was CD4+ or CD8+ T cells sorted from blood, taken in a trial of the OX40 agonist ivuxolimab. The source is an adult with an advanced solid tumor such as melanoma, head and neck, liver or kidney cancer.

This rearrangement joins TRBV7-2 to TRBJ2-2; D is ambiguous. The germline V gene encodes CDR1 SGHTA and CDR2 FQGNSA. V gave up 5 bases and J gave up 1 base, with 11 bases separating them. CDR3 length: 15 residues. CDR3 loop: CASSPTAQNTGELFF. In DNA, the CDR3 is TGTGCCAGCAGCCCGACCGCACAGAACACCGGGGAGCTGTTTTTT.

The rearrangement joins TRBV5-1 to TRBJ2-5, with 8 bases aligning to TRBD2. With V trimmed by 0 bases and J by 3 bases, 10 bases remained unmatched. Germline V CDR1 and CDR2: SGHRS, YFSETQ. This CDR3 region has 17 residues. The chain's CDR3 is CASSLAGSSGREETQYF. The CDR3 DNA follows: TGCGCCAGCAGCTTGGCCGGGTCTAGCGGGCGAGAAGAGACCCAGTACTTC.

The chain couples TRBV19 to TRBJ2-5; 9 nucleotides align to TRBD2. The junction had 12 bases not matched to a gene; V was cut back by 5 bases and J by 5 bases. The CDR3 totals 16 residues. Germline CDR1 reads LNHDA; CDR2 reads SQIVND (reference sequence). CDR3 in DNA: TGTGCCAGTAGTCCATCGGCTAGCGGGATAGGCGAGACCCAGTACTTC. Encoded protein: CASSPSASGIGETQYF.

This rearrangement joins TRBV7-2 to TRBJ1-4; 7 bases are shared with TRBD1. The CDR3 length is 17 residues. The trim removed 5 bases at V and 4 bases at J, leaving 13 bases unmatched. CDR1 is SGHTA, CDR2 FQGNSA, per germline. In DNA form, the CDR3 reads TGTGCCAGCAGCCGCCTGGTGGGGACAGCTTATAATGAAAAACTGTTTTTT. Translated, it gives CASSRLVGTAYNEKLFF.

This rearrangement joins TRBV20-1 to TRBJ2-5; D is ambiguous. Trimming stripped 3 bases from V and 3 bases from J, with 5 bases between. In germline, CDR1 is DFQATT, CDR2 SNEGSKA (reference sequence). This CDR3 has 11 residues. CDR3 amino acids: CSASSEETQYF. The CDR3 region has the DNA TGCAGTGCTAGTTCTGAAGAGACCCAGTACTTC.

The count of this clone is one. DNA for the CDR3: TGTGCCAGCAGTTACTCCTGGACAGGGAACACTGAAGCTTTCTTT. Residues: CASSYSWTGNTEAFF. V usage is TRBV6-6 and J usage is TRBJ1-1, with TRBD1 identical over 7 bases. CDR1 is MNHNY and CDR2 is SVGAGI in the germline V gene (reference sequence). The J segment lost 1 base and the V segment lost 0 bases, leaving 2 bases of the junction unmatched. The CDR3 totals 15 residues.

V is TRBV6-5 and J is TRBJ2-7; D unclear. This CDR3 contains 16 residues. Germline assignment: CDR1 MNHEY and CDR2 SVGAGI. V was pared by 0 bases and J by 0 bases, with 12 bases between. CDR3 in amino acids: CASSYSTGRISYEQYF. The CDR3 nucleotides are TGTGCCAGCAGTTACTCGACCGGACGGATCTCCTACGAGCAGTACTTC.

The chain recombines TRBV18 with TRBJ2-3; possible D gene TRBD2, 6 bases. The CDR3 runs 13 residues. Germline CDR1 reads KGHSH; CDR2 reads LQKENI. V lost 8 bases, J lost 2 bases, and 11 bases lay in between. The CDR3 protein is CASATSITDTQYF. CDR3 nucleotide sequence: TGTGCCAGCGCGACTAGTATCACAGATACGCAGTATTTT.

The genes are TRBV5-1 and TRBJ1-3; 8 bases match TRBD1. Germline CDR1 is SGHRS and CDR2 is YFSETQ. The CDR3 runs 15 residues. V lost 2 bases to trimming and J lost 1 base; unmatched junction nucleotides: 2. CDR3 bases: TGCGCCAGCAGCTTACAGGGGGAATCTGGAAACACCATATATTTT. This encodes CASSLQGESGNTIYF.

The chain has TRBV23-1 and TRBJ1-1; D not certain. TRBV23-1 is given ORF status, its function remaining uncertain. V shed 4 bases and J shed 2 bases, with 8 bases lying between them. CDR3 length: 13 residues. The CDR3 nucleotides read TGCGCCAGCAGTCCGATAGTTAACACTGAAGCTTTCTTT. Its translation: CASSPIVNTEAFF.

The V gene is TRBV27, the J gene TRBJ1-5; D is unclear. This CDR3 spans 13 amino acids. Germline values: CDR1 MNHEY, CDR2 SMNVEV (reference sequence). Trimming shortened V by 6 bases and J by 4 bases, and 10 bases separated the two germline ends. CDR3 in amino acids: CASSPGRNQPQHF. CDR3 coding DNA: TGTGCCAGCAGCCCCGGGAGGAATCAGCCCCAGCATTTT.

The rearrangement links TRBV2 to TRBJ1-6; D is unresolved. V lost 9 bases and J lost 6, with 12 bases in between. The CDR3 length is 13 residues. Germline CDR1 reads SNHLY; CDR2 reads FYNNEI. The CDR3 loop reads CASDPGPNSPLHF. The CDR3 DNA is TGTGCCAGTGACCCGGGCCCTAATTCACCCCTCCACTTT.

The V gene is TRBV7-4, the J gene TRBJ2-1; D may be TRBD2 (6 bases). The CDR3 has 18 amino acids. The germline CDR1 and CDR2 sequences are SGHVT and SQSDAQ. The V end was cut by 1 base, the J end by 0 bases, with 16 bases between. CDR3 region: CASSLEGFTGDSYNEQFF. CDR3 bases: TGTGCCAGCAGCTTAGAGGGCTTTACGGGAGACTCCTACAATGAGCAGTTCTTC.

V is TRBV18 and J is TRBJ2-5, with 10 bases that match TRBD2. This CDR3 spans 15 amino acids. After removal of 6 bases from V and 5 bases from J, the junction contained 9 bases not matched to a gene. CDR1 is KGHSH and CDR2 is LQKENI in the germline V gene. CDR3 in amino acids: CASSPAGGLGETQYF. CDR3 nucleotide sequence: TGTGCCAGCTCTCCAGCGGGAGGGCTAGGGGAGACCCAGTACTTC.

In its sample, this clone was seen once. The CDR3 coding sequence is TGTGCCAGCAGTGGCATGTGGAGTGGGAACACTGAAGCTTTCTTT. Protein product: CASSGMWSGNTEAFF. The chain links TRBV14 to TRBJ1-1; D gene ambiguous. The length of the CDR3 is 15 residues. Per germline, CDR1 SGHDN and CDR2 FVKESK. Trimming removed 6 bases at V and 1 base at J, with 15 bases between.

This chain connects TRBV18 to TRBJ2-5; 9 bases fit TRBD2. Germline CDR1 is KGHSH and CDR2 is LQKENI. The CDR3 totals 19 residues. With V trimmed by 1 base and J by 2 bases, 14 bases remained unmatched. The CDR3 loop reads CASSPLPPPRLADQETQYF. The CDR3 DNA reads as TGTGCCAGCTCACCACTCCCCCCCCCTCGACTAGCGGATCAAGAGACCCAGTACTTC. The full variable domain, with the rest looked up from reference TRBV18 and TRBJ2-5, is NAGVMQNPRHLVRRRGQEARLRCSPMKGHSHVYWYRQLPEEGLKFMVYLQKENIIDESGMPKERFSAEFPKEGPSILRIQQVVRGDSAAYFCASSPLPPPRLADQETQYFGPGTRLLVL.

V is TRBV6-6 and J is TRBJ1-5; the D gene is possibly TRBD1 (6 bases). The germline V gene encodes CDR1 MNHNY and CDR2 SVGAGI (reference sequence). V was shortened by 2 bases and J by 3 bases, with 8 bases between the two germline ends. The CDR3 covers 14 residues. This CDR3 is CASSYNRVNQPQHF. CDR3 nucleotide sequence: TGTGCCAGCAGTTACAACAGGGTCAATCAGCCCCAGCATTTT.

The J gene is TRBJ1-2, the V gene TRBV7-2; D unresolved. Germline lookup yields CDR1 SGHTA and CDR2 FQGNSA. Trimming removed 4 bases from V and 8 bases from J, with 11 bases in between. CDR3 size: 12 residues. Here the CDR3 reads CASSYDTGGYTF. The CDR3 region has the DNA TGTGCCAGCAGCTACGACACGGGAGGCTACACCTTC.

The V and J genes are TRBV2 and TRBJ2-7; TRBD1 matches 9 bases. CDR1 SNHLY and CDR2 FYNNEI come from the germline V gene. The V segment lost 5 bases and the J segment 3 bases; nucleotides outside the gene matches: 2. The CDR3 has 13 residues. The CDR3 reads CASSSTGGYEQYF. The CDR3 DNA is TGTGCCAGCAGTTCGACAGGGGGCTACGAGCAGTACTTC.

This chain joins TRBV6-6 and TRBJ1-3, with no clear D. The CDR3 sequence is 14 residues long. Between the trimmed V and J ends, which lost 7 bases and 0 bases, there was a span of 10 bases. Germline V gene sequence: CDR1 MNHNY, CDR2 SVGAGI (reference sequence). The chain's CDR3 is CASTPLLSGNTIYF. The CDR3 DNA sequence: TGTGCCAGCACGCCCTTACTCTCTGGAAACACCATATATTTT.

Details on this clone: One junction end does not reproduce the germline sequence, and a read error may be involved. The identical CDR3 is also encoded by other nucleotide sequences in the sample. DNA of the CDR3: TGTGCCAGCAGCTCTAGAGTAGCGGGAGATTACGAGCAATACTTC. It codes for CASSSRVAGDYEQYF. V usage is TRBV7-2 and J usage is TRBJ2-7; 9 nucleotides agree with TRBD2. The CDR3 extends over 15 amino acids. Germline V lookup: CDR1 SGHTA, CDR2 FQGNSA. Full variable domain (remainder filled in from reference TRBV7-2 and TRBJ2-7): GAGVSQSPSNKVTEKGKDVELRCDPISGHTALYWYRQSLGQGLEFLIYFQGNSAPDKSGLPSDRFSAERTGGSVSTLTIQRTQQEDSAVYLCASSSRVAGDYEQYFGPGTRLTVT.

The chain recombines TRBV5-4 with TRBJ1-1; D not certain. The CDR3 runs to 14 residues. V was shortened by 5 bases and J by 1 base, with 12 bases between the two germline ends. CDR1 SGHNT and CDR2 YYREEE come from the germline V gene (reference sequence). DNA of the CDR3: TGTGCCAGCAGTTTCTTCGGAGGGAACACTGAAGCTTTCTTT. Translation: CASSFFGGNTEAFF.

This clone was seen only a few times. The chain employs TRBV6-4 and TRBJ1-1; the D is unclear. Germline V gene sequence: CDR1 MRHNA, CDR2 SNTAGT. The CDR3 has 13 amino acids. Between the trimmed V and J ends, which lost 2 bases and 9 bases, there was a span of 13 bases. CDR3 residues: CASSDGPGDKAFF. For the CDR3, the DNA is TGTGCCAGCAGTGACGGACCGGGAGATAAAGCTTTCTTT.

The gene calls are TRBV27 and TRBJ1-5; D is possibly TRBD1 (6 bases). CDR1 and CDR2 (germline): MNHEY, SMNVEV (reference sequence). Trimming took 0 bases from V and 4 from J, leaving 16 bases between them. This CDR3 region has 17 residues. DNA of the CDR3: TGTGCCAGCAGTTTATCCGCTGGGGCAGGGGCAAATCAGCCCCAGCATTTT. It yields the protein CASSLSAGAGANQPQHF.

The V call is TRBV2, the J call TRBJ2-2, with no clear D. Trimming cost V 2 bases and J 0 bases, with 7 bases left between them. Germline assignment: CDR1 SNHLY and CDR2 FYNNEI. The CDR3 has 15 residues. The CDR3 sequence is CASSEKRSNTGELFF. CDR3 DNA: TGTGCCAGCAGTGAAAAGCGATCGAACACCGGGGAGCTGTTTTTT.

There are a few counts of this clone. The V call is TRBV4-1, the J call TRBJ2-4, with 13 bases matching TRBD2. Per germline, CDR1 MGHRA and CDR2 YSYEKL. The V gene end was trimmed by 4 bases and the J gene end by 0 bases; junction bases not matched to a gene: 15. There are 21 residues in the CDR3. The CDR3, as DNA: TGCGCCAGCAGCCGTCCTAAACCGGGACTAGCGGGAATCGTAGCCAAAAACATTCAGTACTTC. Its protein product is CASSRPKPGLAGIVAKNIQYF.

Here the CDR3 DNA reads TGTGCCAGCAGCTTAGCATCCGGCGCGGGCAGGACGAGCACAGATACGCAGTATTTT. It yields the protein CASSLASGAGRTSTDTQYF. The chain recombines TRBV7-9 with TRBJ2-3, with D perhaps TRBD2 (5 bases). Trimming removed 0 bases from V and 0 bases from J, with 19 bases in between. Germline CDR1 is SEHNR and CDR2 is FQNEAQ (reference sequence). The CDR3 totals 19 residues.

The chain links TRBV4-1 to TRBJ2-1; D is uncertain. Trimming pared 0 bases from V and 4 bases from J, leaving 4 bases between. This CDR3 region has 13 residues. Per the germline V gene, CDR1 is MGHRA and CDR2 is YSYEKL. In DNA form, the CDR3 reads TGCGCCAGCAGCCAAGAAGGATACAATGAGCAGTTCTTC. This encodes CASSQEGYNEQFF.

The chain recombines TRBV5-4 with TRBJ2-5; TRBD1 matches 12 bases. The CDR3 has 14 amino acids. The germline CDR1 and CDR2 sequences are SGHNT and YYREEE (reference sequence). J was trimmed by 14 bases and V by 4 bases; bases with no gene match: 12. This chain's CDR3 is CASSLNPGQGAIYF. The DNA of the CDR3 is TGTGCCAGCAGCCTAAATCCGGGACAGGGGGCGATCTACTTC.